The 20 T cell receptor beta chains in this list originate from one sample, sequenced in a study of T cells in Graves' hyperthyroidism and ophthalmopathy. What was amplified from RNA transcripts were TCR beta CDR3 regions. The HTBI primer set served for first-round RT-PCR of the TCR CDR3. MiXCR, run by TCRdb on the multiplex PCR reads, gives a single entry per CDR3 protein. The profile shows 200,000 to 300,000 distinct CDR3 sequences, almost 25% of them singletons. Sequencing input: blood. These receptor sequences come from a woman aged 35 to 49 with Graves' ophthalmopathy.

This clonotype was picked up many times. The chain is built from TRBV19 and TRBJ1-5; D is possibly TRBD1 (5 bases). Trimming cost V 0 bases and J 1 base, with 13 bases left between them. Germline V lookup: CDR1 LNHDA, CDR2 SQIVND (reference sequence). This CDR3 comprises 17 residues. The CDR3 loop is CASSIDYGTESNQPQHF. CDR3 bases: TGTGCCAGTAGTATAGATTACGGGACGGAAAGCAATCAGCCCCAGCATTTT.

This clonotype was observed at least ten times. The genes are TRBV14 and TRBJ2-7, with 10 bases fitting TRBD2. The CDR3 loop spans 14 amino acids. The V gene end was trimmed by 4 bases and the J gene end by 5 bases; junction bases not matched to a gene: 5. CDR1 and CDR2 (germline): SGHDN, FVKESK. CDR3 sequence: CASSRRAGGDEQYF. The CDR3 coding sequence is TGTGCCAGCAGCCGAAGAGCGGGAGGGGACGAGCAGTACTTC.

The CDR3 here is CSARDLGSRGQETQYF. CDR3 nucleotides: TGCAGTGCTAGAGATCTCGGGTCGAGGGGCCAAGAGACCCAGTACTTC. The chain carries TRBV20-1 and TRBJ2-5; D tentatively reads TRBD1 or TRBD2 (5 bases each). CDR3 length: 16 residues. Per germline, CDR1 DFQATT and CDR2 SNEGSKA (reference sequence). V gave up 0 bases and J gave up 1 base, with 15 bases separating them.

This clonotype came up many times. The chain combines TRBV15 with TRBJ2-5; the D gene is possibly TRBD1 (6 bases). The V end lost 0 bases, the J end lost 3 bases, and 11 bases lay between the germline ends. The CDR3 contains 15 residues. The germline V gene has CDR1 LNHNV and CDR2 YYDKDF (reference sequence). The CDR3 region is CATSREGRGEETQYF. As DNA, the CDR3 is TGTGCCACCAGCAGAGAGGGCAGGGGTGAAGAGACCCAGTACTTC.

This clonotype was seen more than once but under ten times. The chain uses TRBV29-1 and TRBJ2-7; D is perhaps TRBD1 or TRBD2 (5 bases each). Germline assignment: CDR1 SQVTM and CDR2 ANQGSEA. The CDR3 loop spans 13 amino acids. V was trimmed by 3 bases and J by 7 bases, leaving 16 bases between them. CDR3 sequence reads: CSVDSRALGEQYF. Written as DNA, the CDR3 is TGCAGCGTTGATTCCAGGGCACTAGGGGAGCAGTACTTC.

This clonotype was detected ten times or more. The chain uses TRBV7-2 and TRBJ2-7; 8 bases fit TRBD1. The CDR3 consists of 18 residues. Unmatched junction bases numbered 13, after V lost 0 bases and J lost 3 bases. Germline V gene lookup returns CDR1 SGHTA and CDR2 FQGNSA. In nucleotides, the CDR3 is TGTGCCAGCAGCTTAGCCCCCCTCCCGGCAGGGGGCTTCTACGAGCAGTACTTC. Translating it yields CASSLAPLPAGGFYEQYF. The complete variable domain, with remaining parts taken from reference TRBV7-2 and TRBJ2-7, reads GAGVSQSPSNKVTEKGKDVELRCDPISGHTALYWYRQSLGQGLEFLIYFQGNSAPDKSGLPSDRFSAERTGGSVSTLTIQRTQQEDSAVYLCASSLAPLPAGGFYEQYFGPGTRLTVT.

The genes are TRBV27 and TRBJ2-7; the match to TRBD1 covers 7 bases. Germline assignment: CDR1 MNHEY and CDR2 SMNVEV (reference sequence). V dropped 3 bases and J dropped 5; count of bases not matched to a gene: 4. The CDR3 length is 13 residues. In nucleotides, the CDR3 is TGTGCCAGCAGTTTGACAGGGACCCACGAGCAGTACTTC. This gives the protein CASSLTGTHEQYF.

This clonotype was found many times. A much bigger clone sits one base away, suggesting this may be a read error. The rearrangement links TRBV5-1 to TRBJ2-7, with D perhaps matching TRBD1 (5 bases). The CDR3 sequence is 11 residues long. The germline gives CDR1 SGHRS, CDR2 YFSETQ. In DNA, the CDR3 is TGCGCCAGCGGCTTGAACAGGGAGCAGTACTTC. It yields the protein CASGLNREQYF.

This clonotype was detected ten times or more. This chain links TRBV20-1 with TRBJ1-2, with TRBD1 as a possible D gene (5 bases). CDR1 is DFQATT and CDR2 is SNEGSKA in the germline V gene (reference sequence). This CDR3 contains 13 residues. V was trimmed by 4 bases and J by 4 bases, leaving 13 bases between them. This chain's CDR3 is CSANSGHLYGYTF. In DNA form, the CDR3 reads TGCAGTGCTAACTCTGGACACCTCTATGGCTACACCTTC.

This clonotype was counted ten times or more. This sequence joins TRBV29-1 and TRBJ2-7; D is perhaps TRBD2 (5 bases). Trimming stripped 2 bases from V and 4 bases from J, with 12 bases between. The germline V gene encodes CDR1 SQVTM and CDR2 ANQGSEA. This CDR3 region has 13 residues. Here the CDR3 reads CSVESSASYEQYF. The CDR3 DNA reads as TGCAGCGTTGAAAGTAGCGCGTCTTACGAGCAGTACTTC.

This clonotype was recorded many times. The chain has TRBV12-3 or TRBV12-4 and TRBJ1-1; D ambiguous. Trimming removed 3 bases from V and 1 base from J, with 6 bases in between. The CDR3 contains 13 residues. CDR3 coding DNA: TGTGCCAGCAGTTTGGTCGAGAACACTGAAGCTTTCTTT. Translating it yields CASSLVENTEAFF.

The rearrangement uses TRBV20-1 and TRBJ2-5; D may be TRBD2 (5 bases). V was cut by 3 bases and J by 0 bases, with 8 bases left in between. CDR3 length equals 13 residues. Germline V gene data show CDR1 as DFQATT and CDR2 as SNEGSKA (reference sequence). The CDR3: CSASGMYQETQYF. CDR3 sequence (DNA): TGCAGTGCTAGCGGGATGTACCAAGAGACCCAGTACTTC.

Many counts were recorded for this clonotype. The CDR3, as DNA: TGTGCCACCAGTGCCCTTGCTGGAGAGACCCAGTACTTC. Amino acids: CATSALAGETQYF. V gene TRBV24-1 combines with J gene TRBJ2-5, with D unclear. Deletions cut 5 bases from V and 4 bases from J, with 10 bases between. The CDR3 totals 13 residues. Germline CDR1 is KGHDR and CDR2 is SFDVKD.

This chain uses TRBV19 with TRBJ1-5, with TRBD1 as a possible D gene (5 bases). Per the germline V gene, CDR1 is LNHDA and CDR2 is SQIVND (reference sequence). The CDR3 runs 16 residues. V was pared by 6 bases and J by 3 bases, with 18 bases between. The chain's CDR3 is CASRESGLRDNQPQHF. The DNA for the CDR3 is TGTGCCAGTAGAGAGTCAGGGTTGCGTGACAATCAGCCCCAGCATTTT.

The chain links TRBV6-2 or TRBV6-3 to TRBJ1-6; 7 nucleotides line up with TRBD1. V shed 4 bases, J shed 9 bases, and the junction held 6 bases outside the gene matches. CDR3 length: 14 residues. Germline lookup yields CDR1 MNHEY and CDR2 SVGEGT. CDR3 protein: CASSWDRNVSPLHF. Here the CDR3 DNA reads TGTGCCAGCAGTTGGGACAGAAACGTTTCACCCCTCCACTTT.

This clonotype was counted ten times or more. This chain uses TRBV6-5 with TRBJ2-7; D might be TRBD2 (5 bases). CDR3 size: 15 residues. Per germline, CDR1 MNHEY and CDR2 SVGAGI. V was cut by 0 bases and J by 0 bases, with 9 bases left in between. CDR3 in DNA: TGTGCCAGCAGTTACTCGCCAGCGGCCTCCTACGAGCAGTACTTC. Its translation: CASSYSPAASYEQYF.

This clonotype appeared many times. The CDR3 DNA reads as TGCAGTGCTAGACCAAGGGCCGAGCAGTACTTC. Amino acids: CSARPRAEQYF. The chain carries TRBV20-1 and TRBJ2-7; D is unclear. The CDR3 is 11 amino acids. The V end was cut by 2 bases, the J end by 6 bases, with 8 bases between. Germline CDR1 is DFQATT and CDR2 is SNEGSKA (reference sequence).

This clonotype was counted ten times or more. The chain links TRBV19 to TRBJ1-2; possibly TRBD1 for D (6 bases). Trimming shortened V by 3 bases and J by 1 base, and 12 bases separated the two germline ends. The CDR3 totals 15 residues. Germline CDR1 LNHDA, CDR2 SQIVND (reference sequence). The CDR3 coding sequence is TGTGCCAGTAGTATCGTCCAGGGGAGTAACTATGGCTACACCTTC. Its translation: CASSIVQGSNYGYTF.

The chain uses TRBV6-2 or TRBV6-3 and TRBJ2-7; 7 bases are shared with TRBD2. V shed 4 bases and J 7 bases; nucleotides not matched to a gene: 4. The germline V gene has CDR1 MNHEY and CDR2 SVGEGT. This CDR3 contains 12 residues. The CDR3 DNA sequence: TGTGCCAGCAGTTGGGGACTATGGGAGCAGTACTTC. This codes for CASSWGLWEQYF.

This clonotype has ten or more counts. The rearrangement uses TRBV2 and TRBJ1-3, with 8 bases that match TRBD1. Germline CDR1 SNHLY, CDR2 FYNNEI. The CDR3 has 15 amino acids. Trimming removed 4 bases from V and 0 bases from J; junction bases left unmatched: 2. Here the CDR3 reads CASSGTGGSGNTIYF. Written as DNA, the CDR3 is TGTGCCAGCAGTGGAACAGGGGGCTCTGGAAACACCATATATTTT.